The 28 T cell receptor beta chains reported below all come from one sample, sequenced in a study of blood T cell repertoires in COVID-19. Assay: immunoSEQ multiplex PCR; the TCRdb copy retains only in-frame clones and omits some. The data show approximately 200,000 clones, with approximately 80% seen just once and 6.9% held by the top ten. The specimen was peripheral blood. The receptors were gathered from a human donor with acute or convalescent COVID-19. The donor label of this sample is uncertain.

The chain carries TRBV5-1 and TRBJ1-2; 7 nucleotides align to TRBD1. The V gene's germline CDR1 is SGHRS and CDR2 YFSETQ. The V and J ends lost 4 bases and 8 bases, in that order; junction bases with no gene match: 11. CDR3 length equals 14 residues. The CDR3 reads CASSPLDRELGYTF. In nucleotides, the CDR3 is TGCGCCAGCAGCCCCCTCGACAGGGAATTGGGCTACACCTTC.

This sequence joins TRBV20-1 and TRBJ2-7; TRBD2 aligns across 7 bases. CDR3 length equals 14 residues. Germline V gene lookup returns CDR1 DFQATT and CDR2 SNEGSKA (reference sequence). The junction had 14 bases not matched to a gene; V was cut back by 3 bases and J by 9 bases. The CDR3, as DNA: TGCAGTGCTAGTATCTGGCGGGAGAGCTTGGGGCAGTACTTC. It specifies CSASIWRESLGQYF.

The rearrangement joins TRBV7-8 to TRBJ2-3, with D tentatively TRBD2 (6 bases). The V end was cut by 6 bases, the J end by 0 bases, with 16 bases between. The CDR3 is made up of 16 amino acids. The germline CDR1 and CDR2 sequences are SGHVS and FQNEAQ. The DNA of the CDR3 is TGTGCCAGCAGACCGTCCGGGACTTTTAGCACAGATACGCAGTATTTT. Translated: CASRPSGTFSTDTQYF.

V is TRBV7-6 and J is TRBJ2-2; TRBD1 matches at 8 bases. Germline lookup yields CDR1 SGHVS and CDR2 FNYEAQ. The CDR3 extends over 17 amino acids. The V and J ends lost 5 bases and 5 bases, in that order; junction bases with no gene match: 13. CDR3 sequence reads: CASSTGTGLTFTGELFF. As DNA, the CDR3 is TGTGCCAGCAGCACCGGGACAGGCTTAACCTTTACCGGGGAGCTGTTTTTT. Based on the CDR3 plus reference TRBV7-6 and TRBJ2-2, the full variable domain is GAGVSQSPRYKVTKRGQDVALRCDPISGHVSLYWYRQALGQGPEFLTYFNYEAQQDKSGLPNDRFSAERPEGSISTLTIQRTEQRDSAMYRCASSTGTGLTFTGELFFGEGSRLTVL.

Here the CDR3 reads CSVEGREGETQYF. The DNA for the CDR3 is TGCAGCGTTGAAGGGCGGGAGGGAGAGACCCAGTACTTC. The V and J genes are TRBV29-1 and TRBJ2-5; 9 bases map to TRBD2. The germline CDR1 and CDR2 sequences are SQVTM and ANQGSEA. CDR3 length: 13 amino acids. The J segment lost 4 bases and the V segment lost 1 base, leaving 1 base of the junction unmatched.

The V call is TRBV6-5, the J call TRBJ1-6; TRBD1 matches 10 bases. The germline CDR1 and CDR2 sequences are MNHEY and SVGAGI. V was pared by 6 bases and J by 9 bases, with 8 bases of the junction left unmatched. The CDR3 spans 15 residues. For the CDR3, the DNA is TGTGCCAGCAGACCAGGGACAGGGGACGGTTCACCCCTCCACTTT. This codes for CASRPGTGDGSPLHF.

The chain recombines TRBV3-1 (or the pseudogene TRBV3-2) with TRBJ2-3, with D tentatively TRBD2 (6 bases). Trimming stripped 2 bases from V and 2 bases from J, with 11 bases between. Per germline, CDR1 LGHDT and CDR2 YNNKEL (reference sequence). The length of the CDR3 is 15 residues. The CDR3 nucleotides are TGTGCCAGCAGCCAACGGCGGGGTTACACAGATACGCAGTATTTT. Its protein product is CASSQRRGYTDTQYF.

This clone showed up just a few times. The rearrangement uses TRBV6-5 and TRBJ2-7, with D unresolved. This CDR3 is built from 13 residues. V was shortened by 5 bases and J by 6 bases, with 14 bases between the two germline ends. CDR1 is MNHEY and CDR2 is SVGAGI in the germline V gene. The CDR3 is CASSPWATSEQYF. CDR3 DNA sequence: TGTGCCAGCAGTCCCTGGGCCACCAGCGAGCAGTACTTC.

The rearrangement uses TRBV7-9 and TRBJ2-1; TRBD2 matches at 7 bases. J was trimmed by 7 bases and V by 5 bases; bases with no gene match: 2. The V gene's germline CDR1 is SEHNR and CDR2 FQNEAQ (reference sequence). There are 12 residues in the CDR3. DNA of the CDR3: TGTGCCAGCAGCCCAGCGGGGAATGAGCAGTTCTTC. This gives the protein CASSPAGNEQFF.

This clone was counted a few times. J is TRBJ1-6 and V is TRBV6-1, with TRBD1 matching over 10 bases. From germline, CDR1 is MNHNS and CDR2 SASEGT. The ends lost 0 bases at V and 6 bases at J; junction bases unmatched: 5. This CDR3 has 17 amino acids. For the CDR3, the DNA is TGTGCCAGCAGTGAAGCCCGGACAGGGGGGATTAATTCACCCCTCCACTTT. Translation: CASSEARTGGINSPLHF.

This chain links TRBV4-3 with TRBJ1-6; TRBD1 agrees at 7 bases. The CDR3 has 15 residues. Looked up from germline, CDR1 is LGHNA and CDR2 is YSLEER. V lost 1 base to trimming and J lost 13 bases; unmatched junction nucleotides: 10. CDR3 loop: CASSQVAARGNPLHF. CDR3 nucleotide sequence: TGCGCCAGCAGCCAAGTAGCTGCCAGGGGGAATCCCCTCCACTTT.

This chain links TRBV9 with TRBJ2-2; D remains ambiguous. Germline loops: CDR1 SGDLS, CDR2 YYNGEE. Deletions cut 3 bases from V and 8 bases from J, with 5 bases between. CDR3 size: 11 residues. The CDR3 is CASSALGELFF. CDR3 DNA sequence: TGTGCCAGCAGCGCCCTGGGGGAGCTGTTTTTT.

V gene TRBV25-1 combines with J gene TRBJ2-3; the match to TRBD2 covers 7 bases. This CDR3 comprises 15 residues. CDR1 and CDR2 from the germline V gene are MGHDK and SYGVNS. J lost 0 bases, V lost 3 bases, and 3 bases had no gene match. CDR3 DNA: TGTGCCAGCAGTGAGTCGACTAGCAGCACAGATACGCAGTATTTT. Translation gives CASSESTSSTDTQYF.

This chain joins TRBV30 and TRBJ2-3; TRBD2 aligns across 9 bases. The CDR3 is made up of 13 amino acids. CDR1 GTSNPN and CDR2 SVGIG come from the germline V gene (reference sequence). V lost 2 bases to trimming and J lost 3 bases; unmatched junction nucleotides: 0. DNA of the CDR3: TGTGCCTGGAGTCTAGCGGGGACAGATACGCAGTATTTT. Translating it yields CAWSLAGTDTQYF.

The chain joins TRBV2 to TRBJ2-3, with TRBD2 as a possible D gene (5 bases). The CDR3 totals 12 residues. Germline CDR1 is SNHLY and CDR2 is FYNNEI. Trimming pared 9 bases from V and 2 bases from J, leaving 9 bases between. This CDR3 is CASRRNTDTQYF. The CDR3 nucleotides are TGTGCCAGTAGGAGGAACACAGATACGCAGTATTTT.

Note on this clone: The same CDR3 is also encoded by other DNA sequences in this sample. V usage is TRBV18 and J usage is TRBJ1-1; a possible D gene is TRBD1 (5 bases). This CDR3 is built from 12 residues. V dropped 1 base and J dropped 5 bases, with 5 bases sitting between them. Germline CDR1 is KGHSH and CDR2 is LQKENI. The CDR3 protein is CASSPQGTEAFF. DNA of the CDR3: TGTGCCAGCTCACCACAGGGGACTGAAGCTTTCTTT.

The J gene is TRBJ1-2, the V gene TRBV4-1; unclear D gene. The CDR3 is 14 residues long. Trimming pared 0 bases from V and 8 bases from J, leaving 13 bases between. Germline V CDR1 and CDR2: MGHRA, YSYEKL. CDR3 amino acids: CASSQDANSVGYTF. The DNA of the CDR3 is TGCGCCAGCAGCCAAGACGCGAATTCGGTAGGCTACACCTTC.

J is TRBJ2-3 and V is TRBV19, with 10 nucleotides matching TRBD2. J gave up 1 base and V 5 bases, and 3 bases lay outside the gene matches. Germline CDR1 reads LNHDA; CDR2 reads SQIVND (reference sequence). The CDR3 contains 15 residues. The CDR3 coding sequence is TGTGCCAGTAGTGTTCTAGCGGGAGGCACAGATACGCAGTATTTT. Amino acids: CASSVLAGGTDTQYF. Full variable domain (remainder filled in from reference TRBV19 and TRBJ2-3): DGGITQSPKYLFRKEGQNVTLSCEQNLNHDAMYWYRQDPGQGLRLIYYSQIVNDFQKGDIAEGYSVSREKKESFPLTVTSAQKNPTAFYLCASSVLAGGTDTQYFGPGTRLTVL.

The V call is TRBV4-2, the J call TRBJ2-2; D not certain. This CDR3 has 12 residues. Trimming cost V 3 bases and J 7 bases, with 6 bases left between them. Germline V gives CDR1 LGHNA, CDR2 YNFKEQ. The CDR3 region has the DNA TGTGCCAGCAGCCATCGCGGCGGGGAGCTGTTTTTT. Translation: CASSHRGGELFF.

This chain joins TRBV6-5 and TRBJ1-2; D may be TRBD1 (5 bases). The CDR3 sequence is 13 residues long. The V end was cut by 6 bases, the J end by 4 bases, with 12 bases between. Germline lookup yields CDR1 MNHEY and CDR2 SVGAGI. The CDR3 bases are TGTGCCAGCAGCCAGACAGCGTCCTATGGCTACACCTTC. Translating it yields CASSQTASYGYTF.

This chain joins TRBV19 and TRBJ1-2, with D possibly matching TRBD1 (6 bases). This CDR3 has 13 residues. Germline lookup yields CDR1 LNHDA and CDR2 SQIVND (reference sequence). Trimming removed 7 bases at V and 2 bases at J, with 11 bases between. CDR3 protein: CASNPDRNYGYTF. The CDR3 DNA follows: TGTGCCAGTAACCCTGACAGGAACTATGGCTACACCTTC. Variable domain in full (rest from reference TRBV19 and TRBJ1-2): DGGITQSPKYLFRKEGQNVTLSCEQNLNHDAMYWYRQDPGQGLRLIYYSQIVNDFQKGDIAEGYSVSREKKESFPLTVTSAQKNPTAFYLCASNPDRNYGYTFGSGTRLTVV.

V usage is TRBV29-1 and J usage is TRBJ2-3; D gene ambiguous. The V gene's germline CDR1 is SQVTM and CDR2 ANQGSEA. V shed 3 bases and J shed 2 bases, with 12 bases lying between them. The CDR3 sequence is 14 residues long. CDR3 bases: TGCAGCGTTGATTTGGGCAGAAACACAGATACGCAGTATTTT. Residues: CSVDLGRNTDTQYF.

This chain uses TRBV29-1 with TRBJ1-1; 7 bases match TRBD1. Trimming removed 7 bases from V and 1 base from J; junction bases left unmatched: 9. The CDR3 sequence is 14 residues long. The germline gives CDR1 SQVTM, CDR2 ANQGSEA. CDR3 region: CSAREGTANTEAFF. In DNA, the CDR3 is TGCAGCGCTCGGGAAGGGACAGCGAACACTGAAGCTTTCTTT.

The chain links TRBV7-9 to TRBJ2-7; a possible D gene is TRBD2 (5 bases). There are 11 residues in the CDR3. Germline CDR1 is SEHNR and CDR2 is FQNEAQ (reference sequence). Between the trimmed V and J ends, which lost 6 bases and 5 bases, there was a span of 8 bases. The CDR3 DNA reads TGTGCCAGCAGTCGAGGGAACGAGCAGTACTTC. Protein product: CASSRGNEQYF.

The V call is TRBV28, the J call TRBJ2-1, with 12 positions matching TRBD2. The CDR3 is made up of 14 amino acids. Per the germline V gene, CDR1 is MDHEN and CDR2 is SYDVKM. V trimming: 6 bases; J trimming: 6 bases; junction bases outside the gene matches: 3. The chain's CDR3 is CASRLAGGGNEQFF. The CDR3 DNA follows: TGTGCCAGCAGGCTAGCGGGAGGGGGCAATGAGCAGTTCTTC.

This clone showed up just once. The chain recombines TRBV10-3 with TRBJ2-7, with D maybe TRBD2 (9 bases). Germline V lookup: CDR1 ENHRY, CDR2 SYGVKD. Trimming took 4 bases from V and 3 from J, leaving 28 bases between them. CDR3 size: 19 residues. CDR3 DNA sequence: TGTGCCATCAGTGGCAGGGGGCCGGAGGCTAGCGGGAACCACTACGAGCAGTACTTC. Its protein product is CAISGRGPEASGNHYEQYF.

The CDR3 protein is CASSSGVAGGEQYF. The CDR3, as DNA: TGTGCCAGCAGCTCCGGAGTAGCGGGAGGCGAGCAGTACTTC. The chain recombines TRBV7-3 with TRBJ2-7, with 10 bases identical to TRBD2. This CDR3 spans 14 amino acids. V gave up 4 bases and J gave up 6 bases; unmatched junction bases: 6. Germline V CDR1 and CDR2: SGHTA, FQGTGA.

V is TRBV6-5 and J is TRBJ1-4, with 7 bases matching TRBD1. V lost 2 bases to trimming and J lost 8 bases; unmatched junction nucleotides: 5. The germline CDR1 and CDR2 sequences are MNHEY and SVGAGI. The CDR3 totals 14 residues. Here the CDR3 DNA reads TGTGCCAGCAGTTACGGACAGGTTGGCGAAAAACTGTTTTTT. Translated, it gives CASSYGQVGEKLFF.